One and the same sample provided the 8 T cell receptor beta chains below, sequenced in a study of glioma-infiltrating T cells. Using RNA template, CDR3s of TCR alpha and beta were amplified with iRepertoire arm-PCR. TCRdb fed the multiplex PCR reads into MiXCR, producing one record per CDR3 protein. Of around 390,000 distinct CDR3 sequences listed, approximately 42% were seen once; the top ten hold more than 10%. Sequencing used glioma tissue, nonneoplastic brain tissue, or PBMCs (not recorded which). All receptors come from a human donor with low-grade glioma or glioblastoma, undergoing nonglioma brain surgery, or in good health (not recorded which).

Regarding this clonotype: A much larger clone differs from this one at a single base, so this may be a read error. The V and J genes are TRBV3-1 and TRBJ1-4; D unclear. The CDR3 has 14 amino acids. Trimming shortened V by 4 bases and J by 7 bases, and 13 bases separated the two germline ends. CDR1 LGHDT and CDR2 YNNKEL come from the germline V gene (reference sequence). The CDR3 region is CASSRTTLSEKLFF. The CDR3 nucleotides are TGTGCCAGCAGCCGGACGACGCTGTCTGAAAAACTGTTTTTT.

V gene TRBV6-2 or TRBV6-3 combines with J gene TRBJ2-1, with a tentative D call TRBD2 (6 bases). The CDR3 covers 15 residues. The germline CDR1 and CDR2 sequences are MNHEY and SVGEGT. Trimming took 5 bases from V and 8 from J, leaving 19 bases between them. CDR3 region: CASSLGGPGFDEQFF. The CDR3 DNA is TGTGCCAGCAGTCTGGGGGGTCCGGGGTTCGATGAGCAGTTCTTC.

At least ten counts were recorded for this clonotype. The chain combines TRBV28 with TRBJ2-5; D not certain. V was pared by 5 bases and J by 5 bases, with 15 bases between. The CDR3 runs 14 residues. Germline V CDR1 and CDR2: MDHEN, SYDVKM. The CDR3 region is CASSLLGIAETQYF. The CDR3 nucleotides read TGTGCCAGCAGTCTCCTCGGAATTGCGGAGACCCAGTACTTC. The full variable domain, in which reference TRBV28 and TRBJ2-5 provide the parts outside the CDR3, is DVKVTQSSRYLVKRTGEKVFLECVQDMDHENMFWYRQDPGLGLRLIYFSYDVKMKEKGDIPEGYSVSREKKERFSLILESASTNQTSMYLCASSLLGIAETQYFGPGTRLLVL.

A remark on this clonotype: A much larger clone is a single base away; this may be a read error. CDR3 sequence: CASSFIRTDTQCF. The CDR3 DNA reads as TGTGCCAGCAGCTTTATTCGCACAGATACGCAGTGTTTT. The chain combines TRBV7-6 with TRBJ2-3; D remains ambiguous. CDR1 is SGHVS and CDR2 is FNYEAQ in the germline V gene. This CDR3 comprises 13 residues.

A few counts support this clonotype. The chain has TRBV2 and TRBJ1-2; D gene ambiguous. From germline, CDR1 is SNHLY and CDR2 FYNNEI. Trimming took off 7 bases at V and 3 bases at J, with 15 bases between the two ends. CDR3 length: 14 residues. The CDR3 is CASKRLWEDYGYTF. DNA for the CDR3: TGTGCCAGCAAGAGACTGTGGGAGGACTATGGCTACACCTTC. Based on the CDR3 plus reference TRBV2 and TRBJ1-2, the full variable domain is EPEVTQTPSHQVTQMGQEVILRCVPISNHLYFYWYRQILGQKVEFLVSFYNNEISEKSEIFDDQFSVERPDGSNFTLKIRSTKLEDSAMYFCASKRLWEDYGYTFGSGTRLTVV.

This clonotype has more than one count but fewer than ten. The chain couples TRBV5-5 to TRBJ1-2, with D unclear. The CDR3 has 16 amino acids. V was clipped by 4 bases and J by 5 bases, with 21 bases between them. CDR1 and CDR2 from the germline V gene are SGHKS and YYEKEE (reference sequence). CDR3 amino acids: CASSRTSGSSTYGYTF. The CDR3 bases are TGTGCCAGCAGCCGCACATCCGGCTCGTCGACGTATGGCTACACCTTC.

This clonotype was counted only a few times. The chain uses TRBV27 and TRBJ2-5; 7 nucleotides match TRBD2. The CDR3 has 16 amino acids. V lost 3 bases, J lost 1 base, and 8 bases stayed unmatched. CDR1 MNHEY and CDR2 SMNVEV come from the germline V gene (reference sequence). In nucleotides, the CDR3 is TGTGCCAGCAGTTTTGGGATCCTAGCGGCCCAAGAGACCCAGTACTTC. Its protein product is CASSFGILAAQETQYF.

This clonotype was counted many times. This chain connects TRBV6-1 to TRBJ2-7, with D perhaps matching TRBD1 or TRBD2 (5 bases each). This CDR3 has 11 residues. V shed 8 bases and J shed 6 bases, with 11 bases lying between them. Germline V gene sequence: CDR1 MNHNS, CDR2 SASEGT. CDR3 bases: TGTGCCAGCGGTCAGGGAGTCGAGCAGTACTTC. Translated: CASGQGVEQYF.